The present entry profiles one T cell receptor beta chain with its context. The sample comes from a study of blood T cell repertoires in COVID-19. Study in general: Both acute and convalescent COVID-19 samples were obtained from the United States, Italy and Spain. From T cells, B-cell-depleted T cells, or PBMCs came the material, which was cDNA or gDNA.

Produced via immunoSEQ multiplex PCR; TCRdb's table is partial and in-frame only. Here the sample spans 300,000 to 400,000 clones, 88% being singletons. The germline V gene has CDR1 SQVTM and CDR2 ANQGSEA. Trimming removed 7 bases from V and 7 bases from J; junction bases left unmatched: 15. The CDR3 is 15 amino acids. This chain joins TRBV29-1 and TRBJ1-1, with 10 bases that match TRBD1. This TCR came from a woman aged 50 to 60 with active or convalescent COVID-19. The sample comprised peripheral blood. The CDR3 coding sequence is TGCAGCGCTAAAAGGGGGACAGGGGACCGTAATGAAGCTTTCTTT. This gives the protein CSAKRGTGDRNEAFF.